This TCR beta chain was captured in a study of regulatory T cells in long-lasting Graves disease. Overall study results and limits: TRBV28, TRBJ1-2 and TRBJ2-5 were segments that persistent disease favored.

The CDR3 sequence is 13 residues long. Germline V gives CDR1 MDHEN, CDR2 SYDVKM. Deletions cut 6 bases from V and 4 bases from J, with 12 bases between. This clonotype was seen many times. Its antigen is not identified. Through Arm-PCR of CDR3 regions and iRepertoire HTBI primers, TCR beta libraries were built. TCRdb itself ran the multiplex PCR reads through MiXCR, one entry per CDR3 protein. The table lists some 560,000 distinct CDR3 sequences, more than 15% of them singletons, with more than 20% in the top ten. Time point of the sample: newly diagnosed GD, antithyroid drugs for less than 3 months. RNA isolated from PBMCs was used to make the TCR library. Patients hailed from an endocrinology department in Xi'an, China. These data are also associated with another study on T cells in Graves' hyperthyroidism and ophthalmopathy. That report notes: The TCR CDR3 first-round RT-PCR relied on the HTBI primer set. The model's output predicted ophthalmopathy at a median of about 5.9 months prior to onset.

Sequencing was performed on peripheral blood mononuclear cells (PBMCs), taken at new diagnosis, from a patient treated with antithyroid drugs. The clonotype was recovered from a woman aged 40 to 65 with Graves disease. V usage is TRBV28 and J usage is TRBJ1-2, with D uncertain. Here the CDR3 DNA reads TGTGCCAGCAGCCCTTTTGTACGCTATGGCTACACCTTC. Translation: CASSPFVRYGYTF.